The sequence of this T cell receptor (beta chain) was determined in a study of CD8 T cells in ankylosing spondylitis. V was trimmed by 11 bases and J by 3 bases, leaving 16 bases between them. Germline lookup yields CDR1 MGHDK and CDR2 SYGVNS. The CDR3 is 13 residues long. Points on this clonotype: The antigen is not known.

Study-wide findings and caveats: Blood of patients with ankylosing spondylitis appeared to be characterized by a TCR beta motif of several highly homologous variants.

By quantitative 5'-RACE with molecular barcodes, the TCR beta libraries were made. From the 5' RACE reads, TCRdb called clonotypes with MiXCR, one entry per CDR3 protein. Of fewer than 750,000 distinct CDR3 sequences in the sample, around a fifth were seen once. Sequenced input: blood, either unsorted or a sorted T cell fraction (not recorded which). The receptor was derived from a male donor with ankylosing spondylitis. This chain connects TRBV25-1 to TRBJ1-2; tentative D call: TRBD1 (5 bases). CDR3: CAARGLGDYGYTF. DNA for the CDR3: TGTGCCGCCCGGGGCCTAGGGGACTATGGCTACACCTTC.